This TCR beta chain was identified during a study of blood T cell repertoires in COVID-19. Study background: Italy, Spain and the United States were the sources of the convalescent and acute COVID-19 samples. PBMCs, B-cell-depleted T cells, or T cells were the source of the cDNA or gDNA that made up the material.

Patients from Seattle were sampled longitudinally, starting during active infection. Per the original methods: Quantification of nucleated cells was approximated via reference gene primer amplification. TCRdb's copy holds only in-frame clones and misses some; the assay was immunoSEQ multiplex PCR. V and J calls and clone size are given by that table; D and trimming were obtained from the DNA. The table records around 180,000 clones, roughly 76% of them present only once. The specimen was peripheral blood. This TCR was sampled from a woman aged 80 or older with COVID-19, enrolled during active disease.

The CDR3 protein is CATSRGRTRDTEAFF. The CDR3 DNA reads TGTGCCACCAGCAGAGGTAGAACTCGGGACACTGAAGCTTTCTTT. The V gene is TRBV15, the J gene TRBJ1-1; no firm D call. V was pared by 1 base and J by 3 bases, with 12 bases between. Per the germline V gene, CDR1 is LNHNV and CDR2 is YYDKDF (reference sequence). The CDR3 has 15 residues.